Listed here is a single T cell receptor (beta chain). What it recognizes is unknown. The use of a sample-barcoded 5' primer and a J-beta primer mix characterized a second PCR of roughly 7 to 11 cycles. TCRdb independently ran MiXCR on the 5' RACE reads; one entry per CDR3 protein. In the table there are 1.8 million or so distinct CDR3 sequences, 35% to 50% of which are singletons. This CDR3 comprises 13 residues. V was cut by 4 bases and J by 11 bases, with 18 bases left in between. CDR1 is SGHRS and CDR2 is YFSETQ in the germline V gene. This specimen belongs to a study of blood T cells in healthy people across ages. Study outcomes and limitations: Naive CD4+ cells and diversity were both higher in long-lived donors than in aged donors. Total diversity from one million sequenced T cells was likely underestimated. Nothing was known about donor CMV status, and this possibly confounded expanded clonotype changes.

This TCR derives from a human donor in good health. Sequencing was performed on blood. This chain joins TRBV5-1 and TRBJ2-5; D is ambiguous. The CDR3 sequence: CASSPTFNNEQYF. CDR3 DNA: TGCGCCAGCAGCCCTACATTTAACAATGAGCAGTACTTC. The full variable domain, completed using reference TRBV5-1 and TRBJ2-5, is KAGVTQTPRYLIKTRGQQVTLSCSPISGHRSVSWYQQTPGQGLQFLFEYFSETQRNKGNFPGRFSGRQFSNSRSEMNVSTLELGDSALYLCASSPTFNNEQYFGPGTRLLVL.